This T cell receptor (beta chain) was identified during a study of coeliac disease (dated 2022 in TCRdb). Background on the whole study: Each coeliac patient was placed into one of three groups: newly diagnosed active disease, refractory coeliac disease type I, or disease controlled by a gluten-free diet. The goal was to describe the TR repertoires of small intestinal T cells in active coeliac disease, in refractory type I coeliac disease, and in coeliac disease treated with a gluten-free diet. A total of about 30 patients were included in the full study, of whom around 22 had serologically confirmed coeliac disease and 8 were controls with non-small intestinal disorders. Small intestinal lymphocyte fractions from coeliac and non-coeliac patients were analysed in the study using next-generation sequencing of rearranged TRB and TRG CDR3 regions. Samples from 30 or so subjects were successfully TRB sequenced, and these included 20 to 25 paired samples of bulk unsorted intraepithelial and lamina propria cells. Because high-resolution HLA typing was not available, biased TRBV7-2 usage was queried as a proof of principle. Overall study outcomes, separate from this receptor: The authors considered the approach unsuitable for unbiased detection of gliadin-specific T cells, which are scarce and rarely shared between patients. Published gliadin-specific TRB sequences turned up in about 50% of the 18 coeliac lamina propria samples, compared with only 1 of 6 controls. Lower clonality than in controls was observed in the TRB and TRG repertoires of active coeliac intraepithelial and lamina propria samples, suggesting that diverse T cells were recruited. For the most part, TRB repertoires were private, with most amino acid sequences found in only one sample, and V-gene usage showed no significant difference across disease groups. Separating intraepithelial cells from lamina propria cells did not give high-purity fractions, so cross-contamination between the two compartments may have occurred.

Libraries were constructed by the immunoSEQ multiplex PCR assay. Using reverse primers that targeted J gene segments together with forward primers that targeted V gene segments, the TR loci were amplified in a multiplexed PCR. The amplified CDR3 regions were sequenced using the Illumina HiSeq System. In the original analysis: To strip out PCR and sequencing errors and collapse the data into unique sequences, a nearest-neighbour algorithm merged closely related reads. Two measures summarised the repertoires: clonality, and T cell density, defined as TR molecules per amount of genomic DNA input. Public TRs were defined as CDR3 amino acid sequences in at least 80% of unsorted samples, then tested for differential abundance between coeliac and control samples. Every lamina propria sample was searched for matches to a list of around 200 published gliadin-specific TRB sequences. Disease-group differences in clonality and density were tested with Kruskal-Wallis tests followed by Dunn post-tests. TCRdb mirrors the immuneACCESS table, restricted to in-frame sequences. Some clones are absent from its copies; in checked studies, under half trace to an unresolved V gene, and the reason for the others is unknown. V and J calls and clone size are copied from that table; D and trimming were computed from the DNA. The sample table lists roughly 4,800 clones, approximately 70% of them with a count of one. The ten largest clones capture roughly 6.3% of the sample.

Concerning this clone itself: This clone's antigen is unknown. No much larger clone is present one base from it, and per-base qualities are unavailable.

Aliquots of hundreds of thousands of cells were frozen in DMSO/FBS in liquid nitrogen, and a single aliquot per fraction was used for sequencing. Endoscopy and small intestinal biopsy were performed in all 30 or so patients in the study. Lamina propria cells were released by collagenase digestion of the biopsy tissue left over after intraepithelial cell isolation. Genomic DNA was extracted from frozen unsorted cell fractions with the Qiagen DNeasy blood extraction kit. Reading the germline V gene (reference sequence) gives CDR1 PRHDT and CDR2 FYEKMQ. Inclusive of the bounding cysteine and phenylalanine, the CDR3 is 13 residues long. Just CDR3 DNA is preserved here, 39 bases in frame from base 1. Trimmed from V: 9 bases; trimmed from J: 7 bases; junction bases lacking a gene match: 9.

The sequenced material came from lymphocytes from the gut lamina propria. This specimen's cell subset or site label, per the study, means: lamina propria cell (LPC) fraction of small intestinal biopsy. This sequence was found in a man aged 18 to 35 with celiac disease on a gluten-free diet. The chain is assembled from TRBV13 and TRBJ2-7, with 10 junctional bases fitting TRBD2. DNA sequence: TGTGCCAGTAAAAGCGGGGGGGCGGGGGAGCAGTACTTC. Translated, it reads CASKSGGAGEQYF. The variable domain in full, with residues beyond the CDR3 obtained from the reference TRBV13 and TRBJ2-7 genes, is AAGVIQSPRHLIKEKRETATLKCYPIPRHDTVYWYQQGPGQDPQFLISFYEKMQSDKGSIPDRFSAQQFSDYHSELNMSSLELGDSALYFCASKSGGAGEQYFGPGTRLTVT.